This T cell receptor (beta chain) was captured by sequencing in a study of T-cell reconstitution after alpha-beta-depleted transplantation in children. Notes on this clonotype: Antigen: not known.

During its preparation, the TCRbeta library received unique molecular identifiers. MiXCR was run by TCRdb on the PCR reads, yielding one entry per CDR3 protein. This table has some 600,000 distinct CDR3 sequences, approximately 12% appearing once. Study-wide points: T-cell counts and diversity at one year post-transplant came mainly from newly produced T cells. There were reportedly several hundred expanded graft clones from which alpha-beta T cells came about two months after transplant.

The TCR sequence derives from a male patient under 18 who had a stem cell transplant for acute myeloid leukemia, so the T cells may come from the graft donor. The sequencing used PBMCs, mostly from graft donor cells, collected 360 days after TCRalphabeta/CD19-depleted stem cell transplant.

The CDR3 DNA reads TGTGCCAGCAGTTCGGACGGCAATCAGCCCCAGCATTTT. It is translated as CASSSDGNQPQHF. The rearrangement joins TRBV28 to TRBJ1-5, with D unclear. The CDR3 is made up of 13 amino acids. CDR1 and CDR2 from the germline V gene are MDHEN and SYDVKM. Trimming cost V 4 bases and J 2 bases, with 6 bases left between them.